This T cell receptor beta chain is from a study of cytomegalovirus exposure and HLA in healthy donors. This CDR3 spans 14 amino acids. CDR1 and CDR2 (germline): MDHEN, SYDVKM. The V and J ends lost 7 bases and 0 bases respectively, with 10 bases between them. Primers: 60 Vbeta forward and 13 Jbeta reverse. Measured with immunoSEQ multiplex PCR; TCRdb has only the in-frame clones, and not every one. The sample totals 140,000 to 150,000 clones. Remarks on this clone: Its target is unknown.

Study results and limitations: As a later analysis revealed, most CMV-associated TCR beta chains appeared HLA-restricted. It was shown in a later analysis that HLA-associated TCR beta chains were more clonally expanded than other, equally common chains. Common viral pathogens (according to a later analysis) appeared linked to several of the most significant clusters.

The clonotype was recovered from a male donor in good health and CMV-seronegative. The sequencing sample was made of PBMCs. This rearrangement joins TRBV28 to TRBJ2-1; no reliable D call. The CDR3 region has the DNA TGTGCCAGCATGGGTGCAGGCTCCTACAATGAGCAGTTCTTC. Translated, it gives CASMGAGSYNEQFF.